Presented here are 28 T cell receptor delta chains from one specimen sequenced in a study of Vδ1+ human thymocytes. The template was reverse-transcribed extracted RNA. Multiplex PCR used pooled V-gene forward primers and a constant-region reverse primer to amplify CDR3s. TCRdb reanalysed the multiplex PCR reads via CATT. The repertoire includes 45,000 to 75,000 delta-chain clones, about 16% of them detected once, and under 0.5% sits in the top ten. These TCRs are of unknown antigen specificity. Overall study results and limits: Highly polyclonal TRG and TRD repertoires with Gaussian CDR3 length distributions appeared in thymus.

Sequencing was done on a sample of Vdelta1+ gamma-delta thymocytes from the thymus. Subset reported: FACS-sorted CD3+ TCRalphabeta- TCRVdelta1+ TCRVdelta2- thymocytes. The receptors stem from a girl under three years old who had congenital heart surgery.

In its sample, this clone was seen a few times. This chain connects TRDV1 to TRDJ1; TRDD3 agrees at 8 bases. The V segment lost 0 bases and the J segment 6 bases; nucleotides outside the gene matches: 9. CDR1 TSWWSYY and CDR2 QGS come from the germline V gene. The length of the CDR3 is 16 residues. The DNA for the CDR3 is TGTGCTCTTGGGGAACTGGACGAGGGGATACCCCATAAACTCATCTTT. Its translation: CALGELDEGIPHKLIF.

This clone was recorded a few times. This chain joins TRDV1 and TRDJ1; 12 nucleotides match TRDD3. With V trimmed by 0 bases and J by 9 bases, 26 bases remained unmatched. The length of the CDR3 is 22 residues. Germline CDR1 reads TSWWSYY; CDR2 reads QGS. CDR3 sequence: CALGELATFQEITGGYREELIF. DNA for the CDR3: TGTGCTCTTGGGGAACTGGCGACCTTCCAGGAGATTACTGGGGGATACCGGGAGGAACTCATCTTT.

This clone was counted between two and nine times. J is TRDJ1 and V is TRDV1, with 9 bases matching TRDD2. CDR1 is TSWWSYY and CDR2 is QGS in the germline V gene. J lost 2 bases, V lost 4 bases, and 14 bases had no gene match. There are 18 residues in the CDR3. The CDR3 sequence is CALGAILPTWGVTDKLIF. The DNA of the CDR3 is TGTGCTCTTGGGGCCATCCTTCCTACTTGGGGGGTTACCGATAAACTCATCTTT.

This clone was observed a handful of times. The chain combines TRDV1 with TRDJ1; 8 positions agree with TRDD3. V was pared by 5 bases and J by 0 bases, with 5 bases of the junction left unmatched. The CDR3 is 15 residues long. CDR1 and CDR2 (germline): TSWWSYY, QGS. The CDR3 DNA is TGTGCTCTTGGGATAATACTGGGGGACACCGATAAACTCATCTTT. Translation: CALGIILGDTDKLIF.

The rearrangement links TRDV1 to TRDJ1, with 7 nucleotides matching TRDD2. Unmatched junction bases numbered 12, after V lost 2 bases and J lost 0 bases. The CDR3 runs 18 residues. Germline V gives CDR1 TSWWSYY, CDR2 QGS. CDR3 loop: CALGEFLRATNDTDKLIF. In nucleotides, the CDR3 is TGTGCTCTTGGGGAATTCCTACGAGCTACTAATGACACCGATAAACTCATCTTT.

This clone was detected only a few times. The chain couples TRDV1 to TRDJ1, with D unresolved. The CDR3 is 11 residues long. Germline V gene data show CDR1 as TSWWSYY and CDR2 as QGS. Deletions cut 5 bases from V and 4 bases from J, with 5 bases between. The CDR3 DNA reads as TGTGCTCTTGGGCATGTCGATAAACTCATCTTT. Its protein product is CALGHVDKLIF.

This chain uses TRDV1 with TRDJ1; 7 bases are a match to TRDD3. CDR3 length: 19 amino acids. Germline V lookup: CDR1 TSWWSYY, CDR2 QGS. V gave up 0 bases and J gave up 0 bases; unmatched junction bases: 13. CDR3 loop: CALGELKGGSHLYTDKLIF. CDR3 nucleotides: TGTGCTCTTGGGGAACTTAAAGGGGGATCCCACCTATACACCGATAAACTCATCTTT.

Worth noting for this clone: This same CDR3 is encoded by further DNA sequences in the sample. The V and J genes are TRDV1 and TRDJ1; D perhaps matches TRDD2 (5 bases). The CDR3 is 17 residues long. Germline lookup yields CDR1 TSWWSYY and CDR2 QGS. V was cut by 4 bases and J by 0 bases, with 18 bases left in between. The DNA of the CDR3 is TGTGCTCTTGGGGTCCGAACCCAATTCCTCCACACCGATAAACTCATCTTT. It encodes CALGVRTQFLHTDKLIF.

This clone has a handful of counts. The chain couples TRAV29/DV5 to TRDJ1; 7 bases fit TRDD3. The germline V gene has CDR1 NSMFDY and CDR2 ISSIKDK. The trim removed 4 bases at V and 8 bases at J, leaving 20 bases unmatched. CDR3 length: 16 residues. This chain's CDR3 is CAAGAADLGVNLKLIF. The CDR3 DNA reads TGTGCAGCAGGTGCCGCGGATCTGGGGGTCAACTTAAAACTCATCTTT. Full variable domain (remainder filled in from reference TRAV29/DV5 and TRDJ1): DQQVKQNSPSLSVQEGRISILNCDYTNSMFDYFLWYKKYPAEGPTFLISISSIKDKNEDGRFTVFLNKSAKHLSLHIVPSQPGDSAVYFCAAGAADLGVNLKLIFGKGTRVTVEP.

This clone was detected only a few times. J is TRDJ1 and V is TRDV1; 10 bases line up with TRDD3. The germline V gene encodes CDR1 TSWWSYY and CDR2 QGS. This CDR3 is built from 17 residues. Trimming took 3 bases from V and 10 from J; bases not matched to a gene: 17. The CDR3 DNA reads TGTGCTCTTGGGGACCCCGTCTTGACTGGGGGATTGGATGGACTCATCTTT. Translating it yields CALGDPVLTGGLDGLIF.

The rearrangement uses TRDV1 and TRDJ1; D possibly uses TRDD2 or TRDD3 (9 bases each). Germline V gives CDR1 TSWWSYY, CDR2 QGS. This CDR3 has 22 amino acids. The germline V and J ends were trimmed by 3 bases and 0 bases, with 32 bases remaining between them. Here the CDR3 DNA reads TGTGCTCTTGGGGACTCTGCCTTCCTACGGTTACTGGGGGACCCGTACACCGATAAACTCATCTTT. Its protein product is CALGDSAFLRLLGDPYTDKLIF.

This clone turned up a few times. This chain connects TRDV1 to TRDJ1; 13 bases agree with TRDD3. V lost 3 bases and J lost 1; bases outside the gene matches: 23. CDR1 is TSWWSYY, CDR2 QGS, per germline. CDR3 length equals 23 residues. The CDR3 DNA follows: TGTGCTCTTGGGGAGTTTTCCTTCCTTACTGGGGGATACGCGGCGGCTCGCACCGATAAACTCATCTTT. Protein sequence: CALGEFSFLTGGYAAARTDKLIF.

The chain employs TRDV1 and TRDJ1; weak D call: TRDD3 (6 bases). The CDR3 length is 18 residues. CDR1 and CDR2 from the germline V gene are TSWWSYY and QGS. The V end lost 1 base, the J end lost 0 bases, and 18 bases lay between the germline ends. CDR3 protein: CALGEPKWGLAYTDKLIF. DNA of the CDR3: TGTGCTCTTGGGGAACCTAAATGGGGGTTGGCCTACACCGATAAACTCATCTTT.

The chain combines TRDV1 with TRDJ1; 8 bases agree with TRDD3. Germline loops: CDR1 TSWWSYY, CDR2 QGS. The CDR3 contains 14 residues. The DNA of the CDR3 is TGTGCCCGACGGTGGGGGATGCGCCCCGATAAACTCATCTTT. It is translated as CARRWGMRPDKLIF.

The J gene is TRDJ1, the V gene TRDV1; tentatively, D is TRDD2 (6 bases). V was cut by 4 bases and J by 0 bases, with 48 bases left in between. The CDR3 length is 27 residues. The germline CDR1 and CDR2 sequences are TSWWSYY and QGS. CDR3 nucleotides: TGTGCTCTTGGGGGACCCGCTATCCTCGGGTTTCCTAATGTTGATTCTACGTTCAACACGTACACCGATAAACTCATCTTT. Its translation is CALGGPAILGFPNVDSTFNTYTDKLIF.

This clone was detected only a few times. The chain couples TRDV1 to TRDJ1; 12 bases align to TRDD3. The V gene end was trimmed by 2 bases and the J gene end by 0 bases; junction bases not matched to a gene: 13. The germline V gene encodes CDR1 TSWWSYY and CDR2 QGS. There are 20 residues in the CDR3. As DNA, the CDR3 is TGTGCTCTTGGGGAAGACCCTGTACTGGGGGATACCCCTTACACCGATAAACTCATCTTT. It is translated as CALGEDPVLGDTPYTDKLIF.

Regarding this clone: The germline gene is not matched at one end of the junction; a read error may be the cause. V is TRDV2 and J is TRDJ1, with TRDD3 matching 11 bases. This CDR3 is built from 12 residues. Germline loops: CDR1 GEAIGNYY, CDR2 EKD. The DNA of the CDR3 is TGTGCCGGTGACCCTGGGGGATACCAGGGCTTCTTT. Translation: CAGDPGGYQGFF.

In its sample, this clone was seen a few times. The gene calls are TRDV1 and TRDJ1, with 9 bases matching TRDD3. There are 22 residues in the CDR3. V was pared by 3 bases and J by 2 bases, with 25 bases of the junction left unmatched. Germline V CDR1 and CDR2: TSWWSYY, QGS. The CDR3 sequence is CALGDHPPYILGDRTVTDKLIF. The CDR3 nucleotides are TGTGCTCTTGGGGATCACCCCCCCTACATACTGGGGGACCGTACGGTGACCGATAAACTCATCTTT.

The chain employs TRDV1 and TRDJ1; tentatively, D is TRDD3 (6 bases). CDR3 length equals 18 residues. V shed 2 bases and J shed 1 base, with 20 bases lying between them. The germline gives CDR1 TSWWSYY, CDR2 QGS. This CDR3 is CALGEFPGILPITDKLIF. Here the CDR3 DNA reads TGTGCTCTTGGGGAATTCCCGGGGATTCTCCCCATCACCGATAAACTCATCTTT.

V gene TRDV1 combines with J gene TRDJ1; maybe TRDD3 (5 bases). Germline V gives CDR1 TSWWSYY, CDR2 QGS. V was clipped by 1 base and J by 0 bases, with 15 bases between them. The CDR3 totals 17 residues. The CDR3 here is CALGERPRGPYTDKLIF. The CDR3 nucleotides read TGTGCTCTTGGGGAACGTCCCCGGGGACCGTACACCGATAAACTCATCTTT.

This clone was detected only a few times. The chain links TRDV1 to TRDJ1; D is possibly TRDD2 (6 bases). In germline, CDR1 is TSWWSYY, CDR2 QGS. Deletions cut 0 bases from V and 3 bases from J, with 32 bases between. This CDR3 has 22 amino acids. The CDR3 sequence is CALGELGLLLTGDPLGSDKLIF. The CDR3 region has the DNA TGTGCTCTTGGGGAACTAGGACTCCTACTAACCGGGGACCCCCTTGGGTCCGATAAACTCATCTTT.

The V and J genes are TRDV1 and TRDJ1, with 13 bases that match TRDD3. V shed 1 base and J 1 base; nucleotides not matched to a gene: 18. The CDR3 is 22 amino acids. Germline values: CDR1 TSWWSYY, CDR2 QGS. CDR3 nucleotide sequence: TGTGCTCTTGGGGAACCCTTCCCCATGATACTGGGGGATACGCGATCCACCGATAAACTCATCTTT. Amino acid sequence: CALGEPFPMILGDTRSTDKLIF.

V and J are TRDV1 and TRDJ1; D may be TRDD3 (5 bases). Germline CDR1 reads TSWWSYY; CDR2 reads QGS. The CDR3 extends over 16 amino acids. V was clipped by 2 bases and J by 11 bases, with 24 bases between them. Written as DNA, the CDR3 is TGTGCTCTTGGGGAAGGATCCCTAGTGGGGCCGTCAGGGCTCATCTTT. Amino acid sequence: CALGEGSLVGPSGLIF.

The table lists this clone with a few counts. The chain recombines TRDV2 with TRDJ1, with D hard to call. The CDR3 is 14 residues long. V was cut by 5 bases and J by 1 base, with 13 bases left in between. From germline, CDR1 is GEAIGNYY and CDR2 EKD. The chain's CDR3 is CACGGTEVTDKLIF. CDR3 coding DNA: TGTGCCTGTGGGGGTACTGAGGTCACCGATAAACTCATCTTT.

The rearrangement joins TRDV1 to TRDJ1; 12 bases agree with TRDD3. V trimming: 0 bases; J trimming: 8 bases; junction bases outside the gene matches: 7. Germline V gene data show CDR1 as TSWWSYY and CDR2 as QGS. This CDR3 spans 16 amino acids. CDR3 DNA: TGTGCTCTTGGGGAACTCCAGGGTACTGGGGGATACAAACTCATCTTT. It codes for CALGELQGTGGYKLIF.

With regard to this clone: Distinct nucleotide sequences in the sample also encode this CDR3. The gene calls are TRAV29/DV5 and TRDJ1; perhaps TRDD1 as D (6 bases). The CDR3 is made up of 19 amino acids. The V gene's germline CDR1 is NSMFDY and CDR2 ISSIKDK. The CDR3 region is CAANINSGYSHSCSRGLIF. In DNA, the CDR3 is TGTGCCGCGAATATTAATAGTGGTTATTCGCACTCCTGTTCACGGGGACTCATCTTT. Filled out from reference TRAV29/DV5 and TRDJ1, the complete variable domain reads DQQVKQNSPSLSVQEGRISILNCDYTNSMFDYFLWYKKYPAEGPTFLISISSIKDKNEDGRFTVFLNKSAKHLSLHIVPSQPGDSAVYFCAANINSGYSHSCSRGLIFGKGTRVTVEP.

Concerning this clone itself: Other DNA sequences in the same sample also yield this CDR3. The chain has TRDV1 and TRDJ1; D tentatively fits TRDD2 or TRDD3 (5 bases each). This CDR3 comprises 17 residues. Germline V gene sequence: CDR1 TSWWSYY, CDR2 QGS. V was clipped by 0 bases and J by 0 bases, with 14 bases between them. In nucleotides, the CDR3 is TGTGCTCTTGGGGAACTGGGGGTCCCTTCTTACACCGATAAACTCATCTTT. The encoded protein is CALGELGVPSYTDKLIF.

The chain couples TRDV1 to TRDJ1, with TRDD3 matching over 9 bases. The CDR3 length is 18 residues. Germline lookup yields CDR1 TSWWSYY and CDR2 QGS. After removal of 1 base from V and 1 base from J, the junction contained 10 bases not matched to a gene. The DNA of the CDR3 is TGTGCTCTTGGGGAACCCGGGGGGGGGATACCGGGCACCGATAAACTCATCTTT. It yields the protein CALGEPGGGIPGTDKLIF.